This TCR beta chain stems from a study of T cell changes during pregnancy in multiple sclerosis. This clone was seen only once. TCRdb's copy holds only in-frame clones and misses some; the assay was immunoSEQ multiplex PCR. Altogether about 97,000 clones are present, over 75% being singletons, with the ten largest covering over 0.6%. Germline CDR1 and CDR2: LNHDA and SQIVND (reference sequence). The CDR3 runs to 13 residues. Germline trimming cut 7 bases from V and 4 bases from J; bases unmatched to any gene: 6. The TCR sequence derives from a female donor in good health, enrolled as a control in a pregnancy study. The chain couples TRBV19 to TRBJ1-2, with 7 bases lining up with TRBD1. Source: peripheral blood, taken in the second trimester of pregnancy. In nucleotides, the CDR3 is TGTGCCAGTACCGGGACAGTAGTCTATGGCTACACCTTC. It encodes CASTGTVVYGYTF.